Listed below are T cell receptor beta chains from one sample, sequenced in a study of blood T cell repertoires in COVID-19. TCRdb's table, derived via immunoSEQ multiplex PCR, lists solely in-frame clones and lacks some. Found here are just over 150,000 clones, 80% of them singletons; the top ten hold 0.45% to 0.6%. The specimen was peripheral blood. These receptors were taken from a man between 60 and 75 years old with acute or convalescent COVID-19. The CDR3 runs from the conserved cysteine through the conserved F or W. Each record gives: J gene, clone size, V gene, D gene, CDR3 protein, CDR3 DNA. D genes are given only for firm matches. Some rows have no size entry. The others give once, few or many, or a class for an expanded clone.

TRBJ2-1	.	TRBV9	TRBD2	CASSVVAGGYNEQFF	TGTGCCAGCAGCGTAGTAGCGGGAGGTTACAATGAGCAGTTCTTC
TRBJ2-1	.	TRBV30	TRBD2	CAWTRGASGIVNEQFF	TGTGCCTGGACCAGGGGGGCTAGCGGGATTGTCAATGAGCAGTTCTTC
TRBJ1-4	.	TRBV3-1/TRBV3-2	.	CASSPDSGEKLFF	TGTGCCAGCAGCCCCGACTCCGGGGAAAAACTGTTTTTT
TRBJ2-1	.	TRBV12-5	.	CASGLVIDNEQFF	TGTGCTAGTGGTTTGGTTATTGACAATGAGCAGTTCTTC
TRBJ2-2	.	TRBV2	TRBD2	CASQTSGNTGELFF	TGTGCCAGCCAGACTAGCGGGAACACCGGGGAGCTGTTTTTT
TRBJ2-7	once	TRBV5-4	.	CASSPGGGGRNEQYF	TGTGCCAGCAGCCCCGGTGGAGGCGGAAGGAACGAGCAGTACTTC
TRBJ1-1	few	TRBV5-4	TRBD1	CASSSRGMYTEAFF	TGTGCCAGCAGCTCCAGGGGGATGTACACTGAAGCTTTCTTT
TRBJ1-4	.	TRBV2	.	CASSAQGATNEKLFF	TGTGCCAGCAGTGCCCAGGGCGCGACTAATGAAAAACTGTTTTTT
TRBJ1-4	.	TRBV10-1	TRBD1	CASSVPATGRYNATNEKLFF	TGCGCCAGCAGTGTTCCGGCGACAGGGAGGTATAACGCGACTAATGAAAAACTGTTTTTT
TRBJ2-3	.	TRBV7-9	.	CASRLGGGFADTQYF	TGTGCCAGCAGGCTTGGAGGGGGCTTCGCAGATACGCAGTATTTT
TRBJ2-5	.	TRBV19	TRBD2	CASRTSGGASETQYF	TGTGCCAGTAGAACTAGCGGGGGGGCCAGCGAGACCCAGTACTTC
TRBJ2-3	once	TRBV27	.	CASSLVAYRTSTDTQYF	TGTGCCAGCAGTTTGGTTGCGTACCGAACTAGCACAGATACGCAGTATTTT
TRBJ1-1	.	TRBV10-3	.	CAIKNWEGTEAFF	TGTGCCATCAAAAATTGGGAGGGGACTGAAGCTTTCTTT
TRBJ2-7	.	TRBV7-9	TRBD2	CASSPRGGGSYEQYF	TGTGCCAGCAGCCCCCGGGGGGGTGGATCCTACGAGCAGTACTTC
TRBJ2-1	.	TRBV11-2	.	CASSLEGGEQFF	TGTGCCAGCAGCTTAGAAGGGGGTGAGCAGTTCTTC
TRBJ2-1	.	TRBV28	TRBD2	CASGTGGRYNEQFF	TGTGCCAGCGGGACGGGAGGGAGGTACAATGAGCAGTTCTTC
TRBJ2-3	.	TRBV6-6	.	CASRGGSRKRADTQYF	TGTGCCAGCAGGGGGGGTTCTCGGAAGAGGGCAGATACGCAGTATTTT
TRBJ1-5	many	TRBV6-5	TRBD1	CASSGQGAGQPQHF	TGTGCCAGCAGCGGACAGGGGGCAGGTCAGCCCCAGCATTTT
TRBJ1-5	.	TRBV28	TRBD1	CASSLWTGDSNQPQHF	TGTGCCAGCAGTTTGTGGACAGGGGATAGCAATCAGCCCCAGCATTTT
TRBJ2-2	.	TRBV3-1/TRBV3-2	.	CASSPDLTGELFF	TGTGCCAGCAGCCCCGACTTAACCGGGGAGCTGTTTTTT
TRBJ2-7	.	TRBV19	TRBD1	CASSRGDSNSYEQYF	TGTGCCAGTAGTAGAGGGGACAGCAACTCCTACGAGCAGTACTTC
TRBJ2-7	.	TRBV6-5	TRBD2	CASSYSSGTTYEQYF	TGTGCCAGCAGTTACTCTAGCGGGACAACCTACGAGCAGTACTTC
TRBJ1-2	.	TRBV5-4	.	CASSYPGQRKIRPDGYTF	TGTGCCAGCAGTTATCCGGGACAAAGAAAGATTCGCCCCGATGGCTACACCTTC
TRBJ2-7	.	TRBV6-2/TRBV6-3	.	CASSYAQGGTYEQYF	TGTGCCAGCAGTTACGCTCAGGGGGGTACCTACGAGCAGTACTTC
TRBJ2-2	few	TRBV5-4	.	CATETGGMGTGELFF	TGTGCCACCGAGACGGGGGGCATGGGGACCGGGGAGCTGTTTTTT
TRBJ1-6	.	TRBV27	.	CASSQGSRSYNSPLHF	TGTGCCAGCAGTCAGGGTTCTCGCTCCTATAATTCACCCCTCCACTTT
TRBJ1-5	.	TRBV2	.	CASSGEASNQPQHF	TGTGCCAGCAGTGGGGAGGCTAGCAATCAGCCCCAGCATTTT
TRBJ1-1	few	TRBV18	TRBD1	CASSNTLQSGQMNTEAFF	TGTGCCAGCTCAAATACCCTGCAATCGGGACAGATGAACACTGAAGCTTTCTTT
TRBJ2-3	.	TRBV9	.	CASSPRGSTDTQYF	TGTGCCAGCAGCCCGCGGGGCAGCACAGATACGCAGTATTTT
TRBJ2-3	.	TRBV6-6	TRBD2	CASSLTSSGRGDTQYF	TGTGCCAGCAGCCTAACTTCTAGCGGGAGGGGAGATACGCAGTATTTT
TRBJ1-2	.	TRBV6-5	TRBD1	CASSPLRGTSYGYTF	TGTGCCAGCAGCCCCCTCAGGGGGACAAGCTATGGCTACACCTTC
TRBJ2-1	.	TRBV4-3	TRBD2	CASSQVSSGAYNEQFF	TGCGCCAGCAGCCAAGTTTCTAGCGGGGCCTACAATGAGCAGTTCTTC
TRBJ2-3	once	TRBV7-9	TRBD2	CASSFAFGTSGRSTQYF	TGTGCCAGCAGCTTCGCATTCGGGACTAGCGGGAGATCTACGCAGTATTTT
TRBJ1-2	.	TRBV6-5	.	CASSNAGPSSHYTF	TGTGCCAGCAGTAACGCGGGGCCCTCGTCCCACTACACCTTC
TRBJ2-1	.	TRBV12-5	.	CASGLVRGMSSYNEQFF	TGTGCTAGTGGTTTGGTACGAGGCATGAGCTCCTACAATGAGCAGTTCTTC
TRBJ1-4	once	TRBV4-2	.	CASSQDAPGLFF	TGTGCCAGCAGCCAGGACGCTCCGGGGCTGTTTTTT
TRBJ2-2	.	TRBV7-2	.	CASSLGLAQTGELFF	TGTGCCAGCAGCTTAGGGCTAGCGCAGACCGGGGAGCTGTTTTTT
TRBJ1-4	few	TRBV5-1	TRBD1	CASSFGGTGGEKLFF	TGCGCCAGCAGCTTTGGCGGGACAGGGGGTGAAAAACTGTTTTTT
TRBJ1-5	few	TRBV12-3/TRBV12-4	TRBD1	CASSGTGNQPQHF	TGTGCCAGCAGCGGGACAGGGAATCAGCCCCAGCATTTT
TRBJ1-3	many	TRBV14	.	CASSPLGPGNTIYF	TGTGCCAGCAGCCCGCTGGGGCCTGGAAACACCATATATTTT
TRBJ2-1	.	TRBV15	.	CATSSGVVVEQFF	TGTGCCACCAGCAGTGGAGTTGTGGTTGAGCAGTTCTTC
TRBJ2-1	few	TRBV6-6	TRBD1	CASEQGAIGGNEQFF	TGTGCCAGCGAACAGGGGGCCATTGGTGGCAATGAGCAGTTCTTC
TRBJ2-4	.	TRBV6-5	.	CASSYGGADGKNIQYF	TGTGCCAGCAGTTACGGTGGGGCAGATGGCAAAAACATTCAGTACTTC
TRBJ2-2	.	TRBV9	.	CASSVGRANTGELFF	TGTGCCAGCAGCGTAGGCAGGGCGAACACCGGGGAGCTGTTTTTT
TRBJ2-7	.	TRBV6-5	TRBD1	CASSTGGPTYEQYF	TGTGCCAGCAGCACAGGGGGCCCTACCTACGAGCAGTACTTC
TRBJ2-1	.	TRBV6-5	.	CASSPWTVTNEQFF	TGTGCCAGCAGTCCTTGGACAGTAACAAATGAGCAGTTCTTC
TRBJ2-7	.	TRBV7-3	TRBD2	CASSSSSGNYEQYF	TGTGCCAGCAGCTCCTCTAGCGGGAATTACGAGCAGTACTTC
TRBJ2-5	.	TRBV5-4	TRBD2	CASSSRGGTETQYF	TGTGCCAGCAGCTCCCGGGGGGGGACGGAGACCCAGTACTTC
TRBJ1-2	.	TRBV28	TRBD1	CASSETYRGYGYTF	TGTGCCAGCAGTGAGACATACAGGGGCTATGGCTACACCTTC
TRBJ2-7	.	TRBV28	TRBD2	CASSQRGGTHEQYF	TGTGCCAGCAGCCAGCGGGGCGGGACCCACGAGCAGTACTTC
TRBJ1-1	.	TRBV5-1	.	CASSPDSGRNTEAFF	TGCGCCAGCAGCCCCGACTCCGGGAGGAACACTGAAGCTTTCTTT
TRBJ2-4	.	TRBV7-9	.	CASSLARDRNIQYF	TGTGCCAGCAGCTTAGCGAGGGATCGAAACATTCAGTACTTC
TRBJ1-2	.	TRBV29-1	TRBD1	CSAGDRANYGYTF	TGCAGCGCAGGGGACAGAGCTAACTATGGCTACACCTTC
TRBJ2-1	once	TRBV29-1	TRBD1	CSVGTGQGSYNEQFF	TGCAGCGTTGGCACGGGACAGGGGTCCTACAATGAGCAGTTCTTC
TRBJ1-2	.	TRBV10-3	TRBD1	CAISDGQGTYGYTF	TGTGCCATCAGTGACGGACAGGGGACCTATGGCTACACCTTC